This T cell receptor (beta chain) was identified during a study of blood T cells in healthy people across ages. Caucasian, healthy and from Russia, the donors were aged between about 6 and 90. Germline CDR1 reads DFQATT; CDR2 reads SNEGSKA (reference sequence). This CDR3 is 15 amino acids long. A J-beta primer mix and a sample-barcoded 5' primer were used in a second PCR of roughly 6 to 12 cycles. Using its own MiXCR run on the 5' RACE reads, TCRdb lists one record per CDR3 protein. The table has about 1.4 million distinct CDR3 sequences, roughly 64% seen once. Concerning this clonotype: The junction and the germline gene differ at one end; a read error may be behind it.

The origin of this receptor is a man aged 18 to 35 in good health. J is TRBJ2-2 and V is TRBV20-1, with D tentatively TRBD2 (5 bases). The specimen sequenced was blood. The CDR3 DNA follows: TGCAGTGCTAGAGAGACTTACGACTACACCGCGGAGCTGTTTTTT. It is translated as CSARETYDYTAELFF.